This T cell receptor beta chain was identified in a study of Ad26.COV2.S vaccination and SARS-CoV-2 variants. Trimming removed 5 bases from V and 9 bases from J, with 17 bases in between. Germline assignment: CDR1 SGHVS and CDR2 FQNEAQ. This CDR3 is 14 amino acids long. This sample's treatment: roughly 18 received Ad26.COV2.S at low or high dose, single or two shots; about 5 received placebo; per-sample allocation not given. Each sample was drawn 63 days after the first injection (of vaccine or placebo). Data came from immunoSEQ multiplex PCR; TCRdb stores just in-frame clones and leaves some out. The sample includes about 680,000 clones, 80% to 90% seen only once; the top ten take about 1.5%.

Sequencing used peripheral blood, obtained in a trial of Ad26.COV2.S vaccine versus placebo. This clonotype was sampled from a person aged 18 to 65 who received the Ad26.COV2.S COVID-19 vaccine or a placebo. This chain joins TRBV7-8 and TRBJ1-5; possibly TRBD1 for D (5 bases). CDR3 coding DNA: TGTGCCAGCAGCACGACAGCTACCGTACCGCCCCAGCATTTT. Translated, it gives CASSTTATVPPQHF.